This T cell receptor (beta chain) was captured in a study of cytomegalovirus exposure and HLA in healthy donors (dated by TCRdb to 2015 to 2018). Broadly, across the study: In an earlier analysis of 450 to 750 of the donors, 250 to 350 Gb of sequence data and some 100 million unique TCR beta sequences from roughly 200 million T cells were reported. An early release covering approximately 600 HLA-typed donors comprised around 300 gigabases of sequencing data and roughly 85 million unique TCR sequences. The genetic ancestry cluster associated with self-reported Caucasian donors included 81% of the 350 to 500 genotyped donors. The aim of the study was to test whether cataloging public T cell receptors could identify signatures of past pathogen exposure. Using immunosequencing, the study profiled T cell repertoires from about 610 subjects and related those repertoires to cytomegalovirus serostatus. In addition to the first cohort of 650 to 750 subjects, a separate validation cohort of approximately 130 different subjects was used. To predict cytomegalovirus infection status, the study brought together high-throughput TCR immunosequencing, statistical association of individual TCRs with disease status, and machine learning. A later analysis re-analyzed previously published TCR beta repertoires from 600 to 850 donors and added high-resolution HLA genotyping to study TCR occurrence patterns. In the later analysis, no new phenotypic data were used to find candidate immune exposures; instead, reliance was placed on TCR beta sequences and their occurrence across donors. An earlier analysis of 587 of the donors applied high-throughput TCR beta sequencing to assess whether each TCR beta V gene segment acted as functional or pseudogenic. Donor age, sex, ethnicity and CMV serostatus were collected together with the repertoire data. In a later genetic analysis, genome-wide SNP genotypes for about three fifths of the roughly 670 donors were used, and that subset was treated as a discovery cohort. All discovery cohort repertoires had been generated using a single sequencing platform. Class I and class II HLA loci were covered by the typing at four-digit resolution. Typing coverage differed by locus: A, B, C, DRB1 and DQB1 were typed in roughly 620-640 donors, DQA1 in around 500, DPA1 in around 600, and DPB1 in roughly 450. Roughly five DR-DQ haplotypes were handled as single units for association and clustering, since linkage in the cohort was strong. Among around 400 genotyped donors of the cohort, an average of around 240,000 unique TCR beta nucleotide sequences was sequenced per donor, of which about 19% were non-productive.

Worth noting for this clone: The antigen it recognizes is unknown. No base quality values were provided; no much bigger clone lies one nucleotide off.

The investigation overall reported the following: A cluster of highly shared sequence variants was judged likely to represent a technical artifact of the sequencing pipeline. HLA typing was unavailable for some donors at each locus, so association tests used only the typed subset. At a false discovery rate of 0.05, a later analysis linked some 18,000 TCR beta sequences to specific HLA alleles. Cytomegalovirus status was reported to be diagnosed by the classifier with high specificity and sensitivity in both the original and validation cohorts. A further reported finding was that TCR beta sequences accurately predicted the HLA-A and HLA-B alleles for most subjects in the first cohort. While some public TCRs were present in many individuals, most TCR sequences turned up only very rarely across donors. The only immune exposure information available for the cohort was CMV serostatus. According to a later analysis, parvovirus B19, influenza, CMV and Epstein-Barr virus appeared linked to several top co-occurrence clusters. Correlated functional status among segregating V segments might reflect linkage disequilibrium, but an unknown experimental factor could not be ruled out. The study listed 164 TCR beta chains as associated with cytomegalovirus. Because the 87-base-pair reads could not distinguish some IMGT-functional V segments, including TRBV6-2 and TRBV6-3, those segments were excluded. In this cohort, only TCR beta chains were sequenced, and detectable features were limited by the absence of alpha or paired-chain data. According to a later analysis, TCR association rates differed among HLA loci, with DRB1 alleles showing the most associated TCRs and HLA-C alleles showing the fewest. In a later genetic analysis, a missense DCLRE1C variant was associated with V-gene and J-gene trimming of TCR beta chains, and the association was replicated in an independent cohort. Broadly in line with IMGT annotations, most TCR beta V segments showed up in productive rearrangements about 87% or about 30% of the time in an earlier analysis of several hundred of the donors. A few of the identified cytomegalovirus-associated TCR beta chains were confirmed in vitro to be specific for cytomegalovirus antigens. A later analysis found that most CMV-associated TCR beta chains appeared HLA-restricted, with HLA associations seemingly driven largely by CMV exposure. It was suggested by the authors that the approach could potentially be generalized to other disease states and immunological phenotypes. A later genetic analysis reported fewer N-insertions in productive TCRs among donors in an Asian-associated ancestry cluster than the roughly 620-donor mean. In a later analysis, HLA-associated TCR beta chains were found to be more clonally expanded and to have lower generation probabilities than equally common non-associated chains. When HLA alleles, especially DR and DQ, strongly co-occurred, TCR associations were difficult to assign to individual alleles. Because counts were too low, about 18 rarely observed V segments, including chromosome 9 orphons, were excluded from the earlier analysis of about 500 of the donors. Sequencing depth was assumed to be roughly uniform across donors in the presence/absence analyses, though that assumption may not hold.

The cohort consisted of hundreds of healthy bone marrow donors. All cohort members were sampled while nominally healthy, although unrecorded immune exposures were likely present. The donor was CMV seropositive and was included in the group of 250 to 300 seropositive cohort members. Each donor provided a peripheral blood sample, and peripheral blood mononuclear cells were used for TCR beta sequencing. Genomic DNA extraction from the blood cell samples was performed with the Qiagen DNeasy Blood Extraction Kit. Based on the germline V gene, the CDR1 and CDR2 sequences are SGHRS and YFSETQ. The CDR3, from cysteine to phenylalanine, totals 14 residues. Of the read, only the CDR3 DNA is kept; its 42 bases are in frame from base 1. Compared with germline, V lacks 4 bases and J lacks 3 bases; bases without a gene match: 6. The protocol used for the library was the immunoSEQ multiplex PCR assay. The multiplex PCR relied on a mix of 60 forward primers for TCR Vbeta segments and 13 reverse primers for TCR Jbeta segments. The CDR3 region of rearranged TCR beta genes was amplified from genomic DNA with a multiplex PCR assay. Amplified TCR beta libraries were sequenced as 87-base-pair reads on the Illumina HiSeq System. The original methods were these. In a later analysis, tens of millions of unique TCR beta chains were counted across the 650 to 700 repertoires, and roughly 11 million of these chains were shared by at least two donors. Raw reads were error-corrected and collapsed into unique sequences with a nearest-neighbor algorithm that merged closely related sequences to remove PCR and sequencing errors. V, D and J gene segments were assigned by aligning CDR3 sequences to IMGT reference sequences. For a sequence to be retained, at least a six-nucleotide match to both a V gene segment and a J gene segment was required. Rearrangements were classified as productive when the CDR3 lacked stop codons and remained in frame with V and J, and all other rearrangements were classified as non-productive. Following IMGT convention, CDR3 was defined as the stretch from the second conserved V-encoded cysteine to the conserved J-encoded phenylalanine. The earlier analysis of more than 450 of the donors excluded sequences that lacked an unambiguous match to a single V gene segment. In an earlier analysis of 587 of the donors, V segments were called functional above 56.7% productive rearrangements and were called segregating when the between-donor standard deviation exceeded 5%. To diagnose cytomegalovirus status from the catalog of TCR beta chain sequences, a statistical classification framework was built. In a later analysis, V and J genes were assigned by comparing TCR nucleotide sequences against IMGT/GENE-DB human TR gene sequences. A later analysis assigned CDR3 sequences and most-parsimonious VDJ recombination scenarios with the TCRdist pipeline. In a later analysis, each TCR beta chain was defined by its CDR3 amino acid sequence together with its V-gene family, and reads lacking a unique V-gene family were excluded. To address suspected cross-contamination and a sequencing artifact, a later analysis removed 450 to 700 highly shared, low-generation-probability nucleotide sequences. A later analysis calculated a clonal expansion index for each public chain from normalized within-repertoire ranks of inferred template counts. In a later analysis, generation probabilities were computed with a VDJ recombination model fitted to out-of-frame rearrangements, and the resulting probabilities were checked against IGoR. In a later analysis, TCR-TCR, TCR-HLA and TCR-CMV co-occurrence was scored with hypergeometric tests, and a repertoire-size bias correction was applied to TCR pairs. In a later analysis, false discovery rates were estimated by permuting HLA or CMV assignments 20 times. In a later analysis, co-occurring TCRs were grouped using DBSCAN, and TCRdist sequence similarity was added for clustering within HLA-allele-positive subsets. Co-occurrence clustering excluded repertoires with fewer than 30,000 or more than 120,000 public chains, plus five with anomalous nucleotide sharing. As stored in TCRdb, this immuneACCESS dataset retains in-frame rearrangements with V and J assigned. A fraction of the clones does not appear; measured against another copy, unresolved V genes explain less than half of the discrepancy, and the remainder lacks a known reason. V and J calls and clone size are given by that table; D and trimming were obtained from the DNA. In this sample the table shows 150,000 or so clones, roughly 82% of which occur a single time. In total, the top ten clones hold about 3.4% of the sample.

The V and J genes are TRBV5-1 and TRBJ2-7, with 8 bases matching TRBD1. The TCR originated in a man aged 18 to 30 in good health and CMV-seropositive. The sequenced sample was PBMCs. At the DNA level, the sequence is TGCGCCAGCAGCATAGGACAGGGCTACTACGAGCAGTACTTC. It translates to CASSIGQGYYEQYF.